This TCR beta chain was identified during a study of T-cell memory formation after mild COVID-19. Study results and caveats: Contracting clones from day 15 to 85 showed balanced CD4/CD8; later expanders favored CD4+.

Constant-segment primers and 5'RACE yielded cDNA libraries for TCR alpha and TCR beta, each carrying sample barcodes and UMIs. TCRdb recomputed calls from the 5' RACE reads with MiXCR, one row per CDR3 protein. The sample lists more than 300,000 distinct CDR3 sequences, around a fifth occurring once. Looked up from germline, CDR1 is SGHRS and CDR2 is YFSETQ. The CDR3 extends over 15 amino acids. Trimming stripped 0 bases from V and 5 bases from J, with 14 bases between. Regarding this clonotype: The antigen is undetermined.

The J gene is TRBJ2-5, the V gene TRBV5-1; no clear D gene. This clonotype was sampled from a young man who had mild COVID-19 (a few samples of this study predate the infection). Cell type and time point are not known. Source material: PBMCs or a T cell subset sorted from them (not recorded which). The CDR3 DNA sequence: TGCGCCAGCAGCTTGGGGGCGGTCTCTTCGGAGACCCAGTACTTC. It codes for CASSLGAVSSETQYF.